These T cell receptor beta chains were read from a single sample in a study of blood T cell repertoires in COVID-19. The data were produced by immunoSEQ multiplex PCR, yet TCRdb's version contains in-frame clones alone and is incomplete. The sample holds around 250,000 clones, approximately 86% seen once. Sequencing input: peripheral blood. These receptors were obtained from a woman aged 55-75 years who had recovered from COVID-19. The conserved cysteine and the conserved F or W are not part of the CDR3 here. The order of the fields is V gene, CDR3 protein.

TRBV9	ASSVGTSGEQY
TRBV9	ASSVDNRPYNEQF
TRBV5-1	ASSLEGQGETQY
TRBV5-1	ASSKGQGAPNYGYT
TRBV29-1	SVEHTSLGNTIY
TRBV7-2	ASSFDRVYEQY
TRBV5-4	ASSLVGGIHSPLH
TRBV4-2	ASSIRLTGESGELF
TRBV5-1	ASNPRAGNTGELF
TRBV5-1	ASSPSTSRFSGNTIY
TRBV27	ASSRVAGGMNTEAF
TRBV4-1	ASSPGVPYGYT
TRBV28	ASSPDRGSYEQY
TRBV2	ASKGGIQNNEQF
TRBV7-2	ASRGLAGSRSGELF
TRBV7-2	ASSWGGGTQY
TRBV2	ATRGGVRNTEAF
TRBV2	ASSDDRSTGELF
TRBV28	ASSPPQGSYSPLH
TRBV10-3	AISESSPDTQY
TRBV21-1	ASISGGLMTETQY
TRBV9	ASSGQGARETQY
TRBV6-5	ASSYVTDSTIY
TRBV9	ASSVAPRTSGTDTQY
TRBV19	ASLSRGGPSYNEQF
TRBV19	ASSTLSYNSPLH
TRBV11-2	ASSLVSPPARGQGGYT
TRBV28	ASTRAGGQNTGELF
TRBV6-6	ASSRTLRDRVSNQPQH